The 24 T cell receptor beta chains reported below all come from one sample, sequenced in a study of blood T cell repertoires in COVID-19. Here immunoSEQ multiplex PCR was the method, and the copy in TCRdb shows in-frame clones only, minus some. This sample has about 200,000 clones; 80% occur once, and the top ten carry approximately 6.9%. Sequenced material: peripheral blood. The receptors derive from a man aged 55 to 70 with acute or convalescent COVID-19.

The chain combines TRBV29-1 with TRBJ1-2, with D possibly being TRBD1 (6 bases). The CDR3 has 12 residues. Germline V gives CDR1 SQVTM, CDR2 ANQGSEA. Trimming removed 4 bases from V and 4 bases from J, with 10 bases in between. CDR3 coding DNA: TGCAGCGTTGGACAGGCCGTCTATGGCTACACCTTC. Translation: CSVGQAVYGYTF.

This clone was observed a handful of times. The gene calls are TRBV25-1 and TRBJ2-3, with TRBD2 matching over 13 bases. This CDR3 spans 15 amino acids. J was trimmed by 4 bases and V by 6 bases; bases with no gene match: 4. Germline V gene lookup returns CDR1 MGHDK and CDR2 SYGVNS. In nucleotides, the CDR3 is TGTGCCAGCAGCCGGACTAGCGGGAGATCAGATACGCAGTATTTT. It translates to CASSRTSGRSDTQYF.

There are a few counts of this clone. The V gene is TRBV12-5, the J gene TRBJ1-1; tentative D call: TRBD1 (6 bases). The CDR3 consists of 13 residues. Germline V gene sequence: CDR1 LGHNT, CDR2 FRNRAP. V was cut by 3 bases and J by 11 bases, with 16 bases left in between. Here the CDR3 DNA reads TGTGCTAGTGGTTTTGGGGGCCGGCTAGAGGCTTTCTTT. Its protein is CASGFGGRLEAFF.

The V gene is TRBV7-2, the J gene TRBJ2-2; D is ambiguous. V was trimmed by 2 bases and J by 4 bases, leaving 5 bases between them. This CDR3 is built from 13 residues. Per germline, CDR1 SGHTA and CDR2 FQGNSA. CDR3 coding DNA: TGTGCCAGCAGCTTAACTTTCACCGGGGAGCTGTTTTTT. Amino acids: CASSLTFTGELFF.

The chain uses TRBV12-3 or TRBV12-4 and TRBJ1-2; weak D call: TRBD1 (5 bases). The CDR3 has 12 amino acids. Trimming cost V 7 bases and J 7 bases, with 13 bases left between them. CDR3 residues: CASNRGFRGYTF. CDR3 DNA: TGTGCCAGCAATAGGGGTTTTCGTGGCTACACCTTC.

This clone showed up just a few times. This chain uses TRBV3-1 (or the pseudogene TRBV3-2) with TRBJ1-2, with D hard to call. V was pared by 1 base and J by 6 bases, with 6 bases between. CDR3 length: 12 amino acids. Germline V lookup: CDR1 LGHDT, CDR2 YNNKEL (reference sequence). The CDR3 DNA follows: TGTGCCAGCAGCCAAGGTTTTAATGGCTACACCTTC. This gives the protein CASSQGFNGYTF.

The chain joins TRBV3-1 (or the pseudogene TRBV3-2) to TRBJ1-6; 9 nucleotides agree with TRBD1. Per germline, CDR1 LGHDT and CDR2 YNNKEL (reference sequence). With 4 bases clipped from V and 8 bases from J, the junction kept 12 bases outside the gene matches. The CDR3 contains 17 residues. CDR3 residues: CASSLTSGQGSYSPLHF. DNA for the CDR3: TGTGCCAGCAGCCTCACTAGCGGACAGGGGAGTTATTCACCCCTCCACTTT.

This rearrangement joins TRBV3-1 (or the pseudogene TRBV3-2) to TRBJ1-2, with 7 bases matching TRBD1. The length of the CDR3 is 12 residues. V lost 3 bases and J lost 5; bases outside the gene matches: 0. Germline V lookup: CDR1 LGHDT, CDR2 YNNKEL (reference sequence). The DNA for the CDR3 is TGTGCCAGCAGCCAGGGACAGTATGGCTACACCTTC. Translation: CASSQGQYGYTF.

Remarks on this clone: This CDR3 is also generated by other DNA sequences in the sample. V gene TRBV6-4 combines with J gene TRBJ1-1; D gene unclear. Per germline, CDR1 MRHNA and CDR2 SNTAGT. The V end was cut by 3 bases, the J end by 2 bases, with 7 bases between. CDR3 length: 13 amino acids. The CDR3 nucleotides read TGTGCCAGCAGTGAGGGCAGAAACACTGAAGCTTTCTTT. Translation: CASSEGRNTEAFF.

The chain joins TRBV10-3 to TRBJ1-1; a weak D match, TRBD1 (5 bases). The germline V gene has CDR1 ENHRY and CDR2 SYGVKD. The CDR3 runs to 13 residues. Trimming pared 2 bases from V and 4 bases from J, leaving 8 bases between. The CDR3 region is CAISEGRATEAFF. The CDR3 DNA sequence: TGTGCCATCAGTGAGGGCAGGGCCACTGAAGCTTTCTTT.

This clone was seen at least ten times. The chain joins TRBV11-2 to TRBJ2-1; no reliable D call. Looked up from germline, CDR1 is SGHAT and CDR2 is FQNNGV. This CDR3 has 14 amino acids. Between the trimmed V and J ends, which lost 5 bases and 8 bases, there was a span of 16 bases. DNA for the CDR3: TGTGCCAGCAGCCTCATCCTAGGCGTGGATGAGCAGTTCTTC. Translation gives CASSLILGVDEQFF.

CDR3 sequence (DNA): TGTGCCACCAGTGATTCTCAGACAGGGTTTTCTGGCTACACCTTC. Encoded protein: CATSDSQTGFSGYTF. The J gene is TRBJ1-2, the V gene TRBV24-1; 7 bases fit TRBD1. With V trimmed by 2 bases and J by 7 bases, 9 bases remained unmatched. The CDR3 is 15 residues long. Looked up from germline, CDR1 is KGHDR and CDR2 is SFDVKD.

The chain has TRBV3-1 (or the pseudogene TRBV3-2) and TRBJ1-2, with 9 bases lining up with TRBD1. CDR1 is LGHDT and CDR2 is YNNKEL in the germline V gene (reference sequence). V was pared by 3 bases and J by 8 bases, with 4 bases of the junction left unmatched. CDR3 length equals 13 residues. CDR3 sequence (DNA): TGTGCCAGCAGCCAGACGGGACAGGGCGGCTACACCTTC. Translating it yields CASSQTGQGGYTF.

The sample holds one count of this clone. The V call is TRBV25-1, the J call TRBJ2-6; TRBD2 agrees at 7 bases. V lost 6 bases and J lost 4; bases outside the gene matches: 6. Germline CDR1 is MGHDK and CDR2 is SYGVNS. This CDR3 region has 15 residues. The CDR3 coding sequence is TGTGCCAGCAGGAGCGGGGCTCTGGGGGCCAACGTCCTGACTTTC. This gives the protein CASRSGALGANVLTF.

This chain links TRBV19 with TRBJ2-3; 9 positions agree with TRBD2. Germline-derived CDR1 and CDR2 are LNHDA and SQIVND (reference sequence). The CDR3 runs to 15 residues. V lost 4 bases to trimming and J lost 2 bases; unmatched junction nucleotides: 4. CDR3 nucleotide sequence: TGTGCCAGTAGTACTCTAGCGGGGTTCACAGATACGCAGTATTTT. Its protein product is CASSTLAGFTDTQYF.

The chain links TRBV5-1 to TRBJ1-1; D not certain. The germline CDR1 and CDR2 sequences are SGHRS and YFSETQ. V lost 4 bases and J lost 0, with 13 bases in between. The CDR3 runs to 15 residues. The CDR3 region is CASSPEEALNTEAFF. The CDR3 DNA follows: TGCGCCAGCAGCCCCGAGGAGGCCTTGAACACTGAAGCTTTCTTT.

The chain has TRBV10-1 and TRBJ2-7; 12 bases are shared with TRBD2. CDR3 length equals 16 residues. V was pared by 2 bases and J by 2 bases, with 4 bases of the junction left unmatched. Germline CDR1 is WNHNN and CDR2 is SYGVQD (reference sequence). This CDR3 reads CASSETLAGGPYEQYF. The CDR3 DNA follows: TGCGCCAGCAGTGAGACCCTAGCGGGAGGGCCCTACGAGCAGTACTTC.

The chain has TRBV18 and TRBJ1-4; D gene ambiguous. Per germline, CDR1 KGHSH and CDR2 LQKENI. This CDR3 is 13 amino acids long. V was pared by 2 bases and J by 10 bases, with 11 bases between. Written as DNA, the CDR3 is TGTGCCAGCTCACCAAAAACAGAGGGAAAACTGTTTTTT. Encoded protein: CASSPKTEGKLFF. Full variable domain (remainder filled in from reference TRBV18 and TRBJ1-4): NAGVMQNPRHLVRRRGQEARLRCSPMKGHSHVYWYRQLPEEGLKFMVYLQKENIIDESGMPKERFSAEFPKEGPSILRIQQVVRGDSAAYFCASSPKTEGKLFFGSGTQLSVL.

The CDR3 here is CASSRSGNSNEQFF. The CDR3 nucleotides read TGTGCCAGCTCTCGTAGCGGGAATAGCAATGAGCAGTTCTTC. V and J are TRBV18 and TRBJ2-1, with 8 positions matching TRBD2. The CDR3 consists of 14 residues. In germline, CDR1 is KGHSH, CDR2 LQKENI. Trimming took 6 bases from V and 6 from J; bases not matched to a gene: 7.

V gene TRBV3-1 (or the pseudogene TRBV3-2) combines with J gene TRBJ2-1; TRBD2 matches at 7 bases. Trimming cost V 3 bases and J 15 bases; bases outside gene matches: 8. The V gene's germline CDR1 is LGHDT and CDR2 YNNKEL (reference sequence). CDR3 length: 12 residues. CDR3 in amino acids: CASSQSTSATFF. As DNA, the CDR3 is TGTGCCAGCAGCCAGAGTACTAGCGCGACGTTCTTC.

The chain couples TRBV25-1 to TRBJ2-3, with TRBD1 identical over 8 bases. The germline CDR1 and CDR2 sequences are MGHDK and SYGVNS. V was clipped by 4 bases and J by 4 bases; unmatched bases: 4. CDR3 size: 14 residues. CDR3 nucleotides: TGTGCCAGCAGTGCCCCAGGGGGCTCAGATACGCAGTATTTT. Translation gives CASSAPGGSDTQYF.

This chain connects TRBV11-1 to TRBJ2-1; possible D gene TRBD2, 6 bases. Germline V gene lookup returns CDR1 SGHAT and CDR2 FQDESV (reference sequence). CDR3 length: 15 residues. The V end was cut by 5 bases, the J end by 7 bases, with 18 bases between. The CDR3 nucleotides read TGTGCCAGCAGCGAACGGAGGGACGCTTCAAATGAGCAGTTCTTC. This translates into CASSERRDASNEQFF.

The chain employs TRBV27 and TRBJ1-6; D is perhaps TRBD1 (6 bases). The germline V gene has CDR1 MNHEY and CDR2 SMNVEV (reference sequence). The CDR3 has 17 amino acids. The V end lost 5 bases, the J end lost 3 bases, and 17 bases lay between the germline ends. The CDR3 DNA sequence: TGTGCCAGCAGTCCGGCGGACAGCACTCACTATAATTCACCCCTCCACTTT. Translation gives CASSPADSTHYNSPLHF.

The chain has TRBV5-1 and TRBJ2-2; 14 positions match TRBD2. In germline, CDR1 is SGHRS, CDR2 YFSETQ. The CDR3 sequence is 17 residues long. J gave up 5 bases and V 5 bases, and 8 bases lay outside the gene matches. CDR3 amino acids: CASRRTSGRLTTGELFF. CDR3 nucleotide sequence: TGCGCCAGCAGAAGGACTAGCGGGAGGCTGACAACCGGGGAGCTGTTTTTT.